Listed below are T cell receptor beta chains from one sample, sequenced in a study of T cell repertoires in cytomegalovirus infection. Their antigens remain unidentified. TCRdb reprocessed the reads via MiXCR and lists one record per CDR3 protein. This sample has about 900,000 distinct CDR3 sequences, with around 31% found just once. The source material was cultured CD8+ T cells from PBMCs, sampled from culture after CMV antigen stimulation. These receptors all come from a human donor in good health (CMV status not recorded). Some clones in this sample may be carry-over from other donors' samples. Each CDR3 is given with its conserved first and last residue. D genes are given only for firm matches. Only part of the rows carry a size: once, few, many, or a class if the clone is expanded.

abundance | j_gene | d_gene | v_gene | CDR3aa | CDR3nt
few | TRBJ1-1 | . | TRBV29-1 | CSVEDGMNTEAFF | TGCAGCGTTGAAGACGGAATGAACACTGAAGCTTTCTTT
many | TRBJ1-2 | . | TRBV7-2 | CASSLAKGARDTSHYGYTF | TGTGCCAGCAGCTTAGCGAAAGGAGCACGGGACACATCTCACTATGGCTACACCTTC
few | TRBJ2-2 | TRBD2 | TRBV11-2 | CASSFWTSGGPNTGELFF | TGTGCCAGCAGCTTTTGGACTAGCGGGGGGCCGAACACCGGGGAGCTGTTTTTT
. | TRBJ2-1 | . | TRBV5-4 | CASSPIVSSYNEQFF | TGTGCCAGCAGCCCTATAGTAAGCTCCTACAATGAGCAGTTCTTC
. | TRBJ1-1 | TRBD1 | TRBV5-6 | CASSLGTGFRGTEAFF | TGTGCCAGCAGCTTGGGGACAGGGTTTCGAGGGACTGAAGCTTTCTTT
many | TRBJ2-6 | TRBD1 | TRBV7-9 | CASSLVGQGIWAGANVLTF | TGTGCCAGCAGCTTGGTGGGACAGGGGATTTGGGCTGGGGCCAACGTCCTGACTTTC
. | TRBJ2-7 | . | TRBV14 | CASSQYGREQYF | TGTGCCAGCAGCCAATATGGGCGGGAGCAGTACTTC
. | TRBJ2-5 | . | TRBV7-9 | CASSFGSAGAQQETQYF | TGTGCCAGCAGCTTCGGTAGCGCAGGGGCCCAACAAGAGACCCAGTACTTC
. | TRBJ1-3 | TRBD1 | TRBV3-1 | CASSQGGQGSLGNTIYF | TGTGCCAGCAGCCAAGGGGGACAGGGCTCACTCGGAAACACCATATATTTT
. | TRBJ2-3 | . | TRBV24-1 | CATSDSAADTQYF | TGTGCCACCAGTGATTCCGCGGCTGATACGCAGTATTTT
. | TRBJ1-1 | . | TRBV7-9 | CASSLNDGDTEAFF | TGTGCCAGCAGCTTAAACGATGGGGACACTGAAGCTTTCTTT
few | TRBJ2-6 | TRBD1 | TRBV28 | CASSGGQGASGANVLTF | TGTGCCAGCAGTGGTGGGCAGGGGGCTTCAGGGGCCAACGTCCTGACTTTC
. | TRBJ2-4 | TRBD1 | TRBV6-1 | CASQDRRWAKNIQYF | TGTGCCAGCCAGGACAGGCGGTGGGCCAAAAACATTCAGTACTTC
. | TRBJ2-2 | TRBD2 | TRBV5-8 | CASSLGLAALPGTGELFF | TGTGCCAGCAGCCTGGGTCTAGCGGCCCTCCCGGGGACCGGGGAGCTGTTTTTT
. | TRBJ2-3 | TRBD2 | TRBV27 | CASRLLAGGLDTQYF | TGTGCCAGCAGGTTACTAGCGGGGGGCCTGGATACGCAGTATTTT
. | TRBJ2-7 | TRBD1 | TRBV4-1 | CASSQVIRGLYEQYF | TGCGCCAGCAGCCAAGTAATCAGGGGGCTCTACGAGCAGTACTTC
few | TRBJ1-4 | . | TRBV28 | CASTLEGSEKLFF | TGTGCCAGCACTTTGGAGGGAAGCGAAAAACTGTTTTTT
few | TRBJ2-1 | . | TRBV6-5 | CASSYGYGEQFF | TGTGCCAGCAGTTATGGGTATGGTGAGCAGTTCTTC
few | TRBJ1-2 | . | TRBV28 | CASGSRGGGGYTF | TGTGCCAGTGGATCCCGGGGTGGCGGTGGCTACACCTTC
. | TRBJ1-1 | . | TRBV15 | CATSRRGDTEAFF | TGTGCCACCAGCAGACGGGGAGACACTGAAGCTTTCTTT
many | TRBJ1-5 | . | TRBV4-1 | CASSQGENQPQHF | TGCGCCAGCAGCCAAGGGGAAAATCAGCCCCAGCATTTT
many | TRBJ2-2 | TRBD1 | TRBV11-3 | CASSSRDRGRTGELFF | TGTGCCAGCAGCTCCCGGGACAGGGGGAGGACCGGGGAGCTGTTTTTT
many | TRBJ2-7 | TRBD2 | TRBV7-2 | CASRPSSGSYEQYF | TGTGCCAGCAGGCCTTCTAGCGGCTCCTACGAGCAGTACTTC
. | TRBJ1-1 | . | TRBV7-9 | CASSSNTGIFRNTEAFF | TGTGCCAGCAGCTCGAACACTGGGATCTTCCGGAACACTGAAGCTTTCTTT
many | TRBJ1-5 | . | TRBV7-2 | CASSQSSGNQPQHF | TGTGCCAGCAGCCAGAGCAGTGGCAATCAGCCCCAGCATTTT
once | TRBJ2-3 | . | TRBV19 | CASSIGGSVTDTQYF | TGTGCCAGTAGTATTGGTGGGTCGGTGACAGATACGCAGTATTTT
. | TRBJ2-7 | . | TRBV2 | CASSDGGYPPYEQYF | TGTGCCAGCAGTGATGGAGGGTATCCTCCCTACGAGCAGTACTTC
. | TRBJ2-5 | . | TRBV4-1 | CASSPGRRTQYF | TGCGCCAGCAGCCCCGGAAGAAGGACCCAGTACTTC
few | TRBJ1-1 | . | TRBV27 | CASSLSAGATEAFF | TGTGCCAGCAGTTTATCGGCAGGGGCCACTGAAGCTTTCTTT
many | TRBJ2-2 | . | TRBV7-6 | CASSPIGGGELFF | TGTGCCAGCAGTCCTATAGGTGGCGGGGAGCTGTTTTTT
. | TRBJ1-4 | TRBD1 | TRBV7-3 | CASSSLGQPGEKLFF | TGTGCCAGCAGCTCCCTGGGACAGCCGGGAGAAAAACTGTTTTTT
many | TRBJ2-2 | . | TRBV27 | CASSYGHPNTGELFF | TGTGCCAGCAGTTACGGACACCCGAACACCGGGGAGCTGTTTTTT
many | TRBJ2-3 | TRBD2 | TRBV12-3/TRBV12-4 | CASSFSGAPTDTQYF | TGTGCCAGCAGTTTCAGCGGGGCCCCCACAGATACGCAGTATTTT
. | TRBJ2-5 | . | TRBV27 | CASSGGGGTQYF | TGTGCCAGCAGTGGTGGGGGAGGGACCCAGTACTTC
. | TRBJ2-4 | . | TRBV28 | CASSIPGAGRIAKNIQYF | TGTGCCAGCAGTATCCCCGGGGCAGGGAGGATAGCCAAAAACATTCAGTACTTC
many | TRBJ2-1 | . | TRBV6-1 | CASSEDAHIEQFF | TGTGCCAGCAGTGAAGACGCACATATCGAGCAGTTCTTC
few | TRBJ1-1 | . | TRBV25-1 | CASSDDSGGAEAFF | TGTGCCAGCAGTGATGATTCTGGCGGGGCTGAAGCTTTCTTT